This TCR beta chain was captured by sequencing in a study of blood T cell repertoires in COVID-19. Study at large: PBMCs, B-cell-depleted T cells, or T cells provided the cDNA or gDNA that made up the material.

Germline lookup yields CDR1 SNHLY and CDR2 FYNNEI. The CDR3 loop spans 11 amino acids. The V gene lost 7 bases and the J gene lost 5 bases, with 8 bases spanning the gap. The data were produced by immunoSEQ multiplex PCR, yet TCRdb's version contains in-frame clones alone and is incomplete. The repertoire includes roughly 100,000 clones, around nine tenths of them detected once, and more than 1.5% sits in the top ten. The chain is built from TRBV2 and TRBJ1-1, with D unclear. This TCR was recovered from a woman between 50 and 59 years old with COVID-19, enrolled during active disease. The specimen was peripheral blood. The CDR3 sequence is CASMERTEAFF. DNA for the CDR3: TGTGCCAGCATGGAGAGGACTGAAGCTTTCTTT.